Presented here are 18 T cell receptor beta chains from one specimen sequenced in a study of blood T cell repertoires in COVID-19 (TCRdb year 2020). The method was the immunoSEQ multiplex PCR assay. Imported from immuneACCESS, the table was reduced by TCRdb to in-frame sequences with V and J called. These copies leave out some clones; in studies compared against another copy, an unresolved V gene accounts for under half, and the cause of the remainder is not known. The sample table lists 200,000 to 250,000 clones, approximately 86% of them with a count of one. Of the sample, about 2.9% is held by the ten largest clones. Sequenced material: peripheral blood. The origin of the receptors is a man between 60 and 75 years old with acute or convalescent COVID-19.

This chain joins TRBV10-2 and TRBJ2-3; no firm D call. This CDR3 is built from 14 residues. V lost 4 bases and J 4 bases, leaving 12 bases between the germline ends. From germline, CDR1 is WSHSY and CDR2 SAAADI. The CDR3 is CASSVADSPDTQYF. The CDR3 nucleotides are TGCGCCAGCAGTGTCGCGGATAGCCCAGATACGCAGTATTTT.

This chain uses TRBV6-5 with TRBJ1-6; D might be TRBD1 (5 bases). The CDR3 extends over 15 amino acids. V lost 6 bases to trimming and J lost 8 bases, with 17 bases between them. The germline V gene encodes CDR1 MNHEY and CDR2 SVGAGI. The CDR3 loop is CASRTDRSGDSPLHF. The DNA of the CDR3 is TGTGCCAGCAGAACAGACAGATCGGGGGATTCACCCCTCCACTTT.

The CDR3 sequence: CASSAGTGSYEQYF. The CDR3 DNA sequence: TGTGCCAGTAGTGCCGGGACAGGGTCCTACGAGCAGTACTTC. The chain carries TRBV19 and TRBJ2-7, with 9 bases aligning to TRBD1. The V gene's germline CDR1 is LNHDA and CDR2 SQIVND (reference sequence). With 5 bases clipped from V and 1 base from J, the junction kept 3 bases outside the gene matches. This CDR3 has 14 amino acids.

In the case of this clone: The junction differs from germline at one of its ends, possibly a read error. V and J are TRBV19 and TRBJ1-5; 7 nucleotides agree with TRBD1. The CDR3 is 15 residues long. Germline CDR1 LNHDA, CDR2 SQIVND (reference sequence). The CDR3 region has the DNA TGTGCCAGTAGTGGACAGGTAAATAGCAATCAGGCCCAGCATTTT. The encoded protein is CASSGQVNSNQAQHF.

This clone was detected once. The chain employs TRBV5-5 and TRBJ2-5; D may be TRBD2 (6 bases). The germline V gene has CDR1 SGHKS and CDR2 YYEKEE (reference sequence). Trimming took 4 bases from V and 2 from J, leaving 18 bases between them. This CDR3 comprises 16 residues. CDR3 loop: CASSRGVQAPQETQYF. The CDR3 DNA sequence: TGTGCCAGCAGCCGCGGGGTCCAGGCGCCACAAGAGACCCAGTACTTC.

The chain employs TRBV9 and TRBJ2-1; no clear D gene. The germline gives CDR1 SGDLS, CDR2 YYNGEE. V was shortened by 0 bases and J by 7 bases, with 5 bases between the two germline ends. There are 12 residues in the CDR3. The CDR3 is CASSVEPNEQFF. As DNA, the CDR3 is TGTGCCAGCAGCGTAGAGCCTAATGAGCAGTTCTTC.

This chain connects TRBV19 to TRBJ2-5, with TRBD2 as a possible D gene (5 bases). The germline V and J ends were trimmed by 4 bases and 4 bases, with 22 bases remaining between them. The CDR3 spans 17 residues. CDR1 LNHDA and CDR2 SQIVND come from the germline V gene (reference sequence). DNA of the CDR3: TGTGCCAGTAGTAATAGACGGTCCTTGGCTAGCCCAGAGACCCAGTACTTC. Its protein is CASSNRRSLASPETQYF.

The V and J genes are TRBV3-1 (or the pseudogene TRBV3-2) and TRBJ2-5, with D perhaps matching TRBD2 (7 bases). V lost 0 bases, J lost 7 bases, and 12 bases lay in between. Germline V CDR1 and CDR2: LGHDT, YNNKEL (reference sequence). The CDR3 runs 14 residues. CDR3 loop: CASSQEGAGATQYF. The CDR3 bases are TGTGCCAGCAGCCAAGAAGGGGCGGGGGCGACCCAGTACTTC.

V and J are TRBV19 and TRBJ2-2; 10 nucleotides align to TRBD2. This CDR3 is 13 amino acids long. After removal of 7 bases from V and 8 bases from J, the junction contained 4 bases not matched to a gene. Germline CDR1 and CDR2: LNHDA and SQIVND (reference sequence). The CDR3 nucleotides are TGTGCCAGTACTAGCGGGGGCCGGGGGGAGCTGTTTTTT. Its translation: CASTSGGRGELFF.

In DNA form, the CDR3 reads TGTGCCTGGAGTGTTTCGGGGACAGCCCAAGAGACCCAGTACTTC. The encoded protein is CAWSVSGTAQETQYF. The chain carries TRBV30 and TRBJ2-5, with 7 bases aligning to TRBD1. The junction had 5 bases not matched to a gene; V was cut back by 0 bases and J by 1 base. This CDR3 spans 15 amino acids. Germline V gene sequence: CDR1 GTSNPN, CDR2 SVGIG (reference sequence).

This chain connects TRBV19 to TRBJ1-5; TRBD1 aligns across 10 bases. Germline assignment: CDR1 LNHDA and CDR2 SQIVND (reference sequence). The V segment lost 6 bases and the J segment 3 bases; nucleotides outside the gene matches: 5. The CDR3 has 15 amino acids. This CDR3 reads CASRQDRGNNQPQHF. As DNA, the CDR3 is TGTGCCAGTAGACAGGACAGGGGGAACAATCAGCCCCAGCATTTT.

The gene calls are TRBV14 and TRBJ1-6; 10 nucleotides line up with TRBD1. Looked up from germline, CDR1 is SGHDN and CDR2 is FVKESK. V gave up 1 base and J gave up 7 bases; unmatched junction bases: 4. The CDR3 spans 16 residues. The CDR3 DNA sequence: TGTGCCAGCAGCCAAGTAATGGGACAGGGGAATTCACCCCTCCACTTT. Protein: CASSQVMGQGNSPLHF.

In the case of this clone: This sample also contains other DNA sequences that code for the same CDR3. This chain joins TRBV10-3 and TRBJ2-7; TRBD1 matches 12 bases. The V and J ends lost 8 bases and 5 bases, in that order; junction bases with no gene match: 10. The CDR3 sequence is 15 residues long. CDR1 is ENHRY and CDR2 is SYGVKD in the germline V gene. CDR3 amino acids: CAIRGPGQGAHEQYF. CDR3 in DNA: TGTGCCATCCGGGGGCCGGGACAGGGGGCTCACGAGCAGTACTTC.

The chain recombines TRBV9 with TRBJ1-1; tentative D call: TRBD1 (6 bases). With 3 bases removed from V and 1 base from J, the gap between germline ends came to 10 bases. This CDR3 contains 14 residues. Germline assignment: CDR1 SGDLS and CDR2 YYNGEE. The CDR3 reads CASSEQGGNTEAFF. CDR3 DNA sequence: TGTGCCAGCAGCGAACAGGGCGGGAACACTGAAGCTTTCTTT.

The V gene is TRBV18, the J gene TRBJ1-6, with D tentatively TRBD1 (5 bases). This CDR3 has 16 residues. Per germline, CDR1 KGHSH and CDR2 LQKENI. Trimming stripped 2 bases from V and 0 bases from J, with 8 bases between. For the CDR3, the DNA is TGTGCCAGCTCACCAGTGGACACCTCCTATAATTCACCCCTCCACTTT. Translated: CASSPVDTSYNSPLHF.

The count of this clone is one. In nucleotides, the CDR3 is TGTGCCAGCAGCCAAGACAGGGGGCGAGCCAAAAACATTCAGTACTTC. As protein: CASSQDRGRAKNIQYF. The chain joins TRBV4-2 to TRBJ2-4; 8 bases line up with TRBD1. Germline V gene lookup returns CDR1 LGHNA and CDR2 YNFKEQ. The CDR3 is made up of 16 amino acids. After removal of 0 bases from V and 0 bases from J, the junction contained 1 base not matched to a gene.

The chain couples TRBV18 to TRBJ1-2, with TRBD1 identical over 8 bases. The length of the CDR3 is 16 residues. With 3 bases clipped from V and 2 bases from J, the junction kept 8 bases outside the gene matches. Per germline, CDR1 KGHSH and CDR2 LQKENI. CDR3: CASSPALDRGNYGYTF. Written as DNA, the CDR3 is TGTGCCAGCTCACCTGCCCTCGACAGGGGAAACTATGGCTACACCTTC.

This rearrangement joins TRBV6-5 to TRBJ2-5; D is unclear. V lost 3 bases to trimming and J lost 2 bases, with 7 bases between them. The CDR3 has 13 amino acids. Germline CDR1 and CDR2: MNHEY and SVGAGI. The CDR3: CASSYGHQETQYF. The CDR3 DNA sequence: TGTGCCAGCAGTTATGGCCATCAAGAGACCCAGTACTTC.